This TCR beta chain was identified in a study of blood T cell repertoires in COVID-19. Overall study context: T cells, B-cell-depleted T cells, or PBMCs supplied cDNA or gDNA.

Produced via immunoSEQ multiplex PCR; TCRdb's table is partial and in-frame only. The sample yields about 200,000 clones, around 89% seen once. This clone was seen a single time. Germline CDR1 is GTSNPN and CDR2 is SVGIG (reference sequence). V lost 0 bases to trimming and J lost 6 bases, with 8 bases between them. The CDR3 consists of 12 residues. The sample taken for sequencing was PBMCs or T cells enriched from blood (not recorded which). The TCR sequence derives from a woman younger than 30 who had recovered from COVID-19. The chain has TRBV30 and TRBJ1-2; tentatively, D is TRBD1 (5 bases). The CDR3 loop is CAWSVGGHGYTF. For the CDR3, the DNA is TGTGCCTGGAGTGTCGGGGGTCATGGCTACACCTTC.